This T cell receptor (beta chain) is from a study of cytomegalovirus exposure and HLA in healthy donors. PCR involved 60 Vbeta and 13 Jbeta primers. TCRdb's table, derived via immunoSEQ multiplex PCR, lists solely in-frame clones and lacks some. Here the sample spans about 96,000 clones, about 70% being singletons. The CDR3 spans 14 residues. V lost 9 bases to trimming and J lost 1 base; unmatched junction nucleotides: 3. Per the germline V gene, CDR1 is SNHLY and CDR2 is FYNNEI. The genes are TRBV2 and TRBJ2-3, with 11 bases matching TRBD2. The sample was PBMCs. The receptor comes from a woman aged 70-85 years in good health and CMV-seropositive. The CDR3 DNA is TGTGCCAGTCTAGCGGGGGGCCGCACAGATACGCAGTATTTT. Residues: CASLAGGRTDTQYF.